This TCR beta chain was sequenced in a study of technical replicates of blood from a few donors. The CDR3 runs to 13 residues. The germline V gene has CDR1 LNHDA and CDR2 SQIVND (reference sequence). J gave up 5 bases and V 8 bases, and 9 bases lay outside the gene matches. Produced via immunoSEQ multiplex PCR; TCRdb's table is partial and in-frame only. The repertoire includes under 80,000 clones, around 92% of them detected once, and about 5% sits in the top ten. Sample: PBMCs. The source of this sequence is a human donor in good health. Some clones in this sample may be carry-over from other donors' samples. The chain employs TRBV19 and TRBJ2-7; 7 bases fit TRBD1. In DNA, the CDR3 is TGTGCCAGTTCAGCAGGGGGACGGGACGAGCAGTACTTC. It codes for CASSAGGRDEQYF.